These 31 T cell receptor beta chains originate from one sample sequenced in a study of control samples from healthy donors and cancer patients. The assay was immunoSEQ multiplex PCR, and TCRdb's table has in-frame clones only and misses some. The sample lists fewer than 200,000 clones; around 94% were seen once. The specimen sequenced was PBMCs. The receptors shown here come from a man aged 55 to 69 with colorectal cancer.

This rearrangement joins TRBV28 to TRBJ1-5; 8 nucleotides match TRBD1. Germline-derived CDR1 and CDR2 are MDHEN and SYDVKM. V dropped 0 bases and J dropped 2; count of bases not matched to a gene: 0. The CDR3 covers 15 residues. CDR3 sequence reads: CASSLWTGGNQPQHF. The DNA for the CDR3 is TGTGCCAGCAGTTTATGGACAGGGGGCAATCAGCCCCAGCATTTT.

This chain connects TRBV24-1 to TRBJ2-5; D possibly corresponds to TRBD2 (5 bases). The CDR3 loop spans 13 amino acids. V was shortened by 8 bases and J by 1 base, with 10 bases between the two germline ends. The germline CDR1 and CDR2 sequences are KGHDR and SFDVKD. This chain's CDR3 is CATTRGPQETQYF. The CDR3 DNA follows: TGTGCCACCACCCGGGGTCCCCAAGAGACCCAGTACTTC.

V is TRBV2 and J is TRBJ1-3, with D maybe TRBD1 (6 bases). Trimming shortened V by 3 bases and J by 2 bases, and 8 bases separated the two germline ends. Per germline, CDR1 SNHLY and CDR2 FYNNEI. This CDR3 spans 14 amino acids. The CDR3 protein is CASSDSGAGNTIYF. As DNA, the CDR3 is TGTGCCAGCAGTGATTCAGGGGCTGGAAACACCATATATTTT.

This clone has a single count. V gene TRBV9 combines with J gene TRBJ2-7; 12 bases map to TRBD2. J was trimmed by 2 bases and V by 0 bases; bases with no gene match: 12. CDR1 and CDR2 (germline): SGDLS, YYNGEE. CDR3 size: 19 residues. In DNA, the CDR3 is TGTGCCAGCAGCGTAGCTACAGGGCTAGCGGGGGGGCCCCCCTACGAGCAGTACTTC. It codes for CASSVATGLAGGPPYEQYF.

The J gene is TRBJ1-2, the V gene TRBV19; TRBD1 is a possible D gene (6 bases). The germline gives CDR1 LNHDA, CDR2 SQIVND (reference sequence). Between the trimmed V and J ends, which lost 4 bases and 4 bases, there was a span of 19 bases. The CDR3 loop spans 16 amino acids. The CDR3 region is CASSTSPRTVLYGYTF. The CDR3 bases are TGTGCCAGTAGTACCTCCCCCAGGACAGTCCTCTATGGCTACACCTTC.

This chain joins TRBV10-3 and TRBJ2-3, with 7 bases identical to TRBD2. Germline V gene lookup returns CDR1 ENHRY and CDR2 SYGVKD. The ends lost 3 bases at V and 4 bases at J; junction bases unmatched: 7. The CDR3 loop spans 15 amino acids. CDR3 DNA: TGTGCCATCAGTGATATCGGCGGGGGATCAGATACGCAGTATTTT. Protein sequence: CAISDIGGGSDTQYF.

The rearrangement joins TRBV6-5 to TRBJ2-7; 8 bases are shared with TRBD1. The CDR3 extends over 13 amino acids. Germline V CDR1 and CDR2: MNHEY, SVGAGI. Trimming removed 7 bases from V and 0 bases from J; junction bases left unmatched: 2. CDR3 sequence reads: CASKDRGSYEQYF. The CDR3 bases are TGTGCCAGCAAAGACAGGGGCTCCTACGAGCAGTACTTC.

The chain is built from TRBV7-2 and TRBJ1-3; weak D call: TRBD1 (5 bases). Trimming removed 5 bases from V and 0 bases from J, with 11 bases in between. The CDR3 has 15 amino acids. The germline gives CDR1 SGHTA, CDR2 FQGNSA. Here the CDR3 DNA reads TGTGCCAGCAGCCCGTACGGGGGCTCTGGAAACACCATATATTTT. Translating gives CASSPYGGSGNTIYF.

The rearrangement joins TRBV4-1 to TRBJ2-1; 12 nucleotides match TRBD2. Looked up from germline, CDR1 is MGHRA and CDR2 is YSYEKL. Trimming removed 2 bases from V and 5 bases from J; junction bases left unmatched: 4. The CDR3 is 16 residues long. CDR3 loop: CASSQRTSGADNEQFF. In nucleotides, the CDR3 is TGCGCCAGCAGCCAAAGGACTAGCGGGGCGGACAATGAGCAGTTCTTC.

With respect to this clone: One junction end does not reproduce the germline sequence, and a read error may be involved. V usage is TRBV7-2 and J usage is TRBJ1-2; D remains unclear. Per germline, CDR1 SGHTA and CDR2 FQGNSA. The CDR3 spans 14 residues. The CDR3 bases are TGTGCCAGCAGCTTAGCATCCGGGCAGGAGTACTTTTTCTTC. It is translated as CASSLASGQEYFFF.

V and J are TRBV30 and TRBJ2-5; 9 positions match TRBD1. CDR3 length equals 15 residues. Per the germline V gene, CDR1 is GTSNPN and CDR2 is SVGIG (reference sequence). The junction had 9 bases not matched to a gene; V was cut back by 0 bases and J by 7 bases. The chain's CDR3 is CAWSVGTGLRGTQYF. DNA for the CDR3: TGTGCCTGGAGTGTCGGGACAGGGCTCCGGGGGACCCAGTACTTC.

The rearrangement uses TRBV20-1 and TRBJ1-1, with D possibly being TRBD1 (5 bases). The ends were cut back, 5 bases at V and 5 bases at J, with 9 bases in the middle. This CDR3 has 11 residues. CDR1 is DFQATT, CDR2 SNEGSKA, per germline (reference sequence). The CDR3 coding sequence is TGCAGTGCTCCACGGGGGACTGAAGCTTTCTTT. It is translated as CSAPRGTEAFF.

This chain connects TRBV19 to TRBJ2-1, with D possibly being TRBD1 (6 bases). The CDR3 runs 14 residues. The V end was cut by 9 bases, the J end by 5 bases, with 17 bases between. Germline V lookup: CDR1 LNHDA, CDR2 SQIVND (reference sequence). The CDR3 region is CASQAGERNNEQFF. The CDR3 DNA reads as TGTGCCAGCCAAGCAGGGGAGCGAAACAATGAGCAGTTCTTC.

The rearrangement joins TRBV11-2 to TRBJ2-1; D is undetermined. The CDR3 runs to 13 residues. From germline, CDR1 is SGHAT and CDR2 FQNNGV. Trimming removed 5 bases from V and 10 bases from J, with 15 bases in between. CDR3 nucleotide sequence: TGTGCCAGCAGCCCTCCCCCTCGCGGAGAGCAGTTCTTC. Translated, it gives CASSPPPRGEQFF.

This chain uses TRBV6-1 with TRBJ2-3; D possibly corresponds to TRBD2 (6 bases). The V and J ends lost 0 bases and 0 bases respectively, with 13 bases between them. The CDR3 is 17 residues long. CDR1 is MNHNS, CDR2 SASEGT, per germline. The CDR3 DNA is TGTGCCAGCAGTGAAGCTTACTTAGGGACTAGCACAGATACGCAGTATTTT. Translating it yields CASSEAYLGTSTDTQYF.

The chain is built from TRBV7-9 and TRBJ2-5, with TRBD1 identical over 7 bases. V dropped 5 bases and J dropped 5; count of bases not matched to a gene: 11. The CDR3 has 15 residues. The germline V gene encodes CDR1 SEHNR and CDR2 FQNEAQ (reference sequence). The CDR3 reads CASSGSPGGWETQYF. CDR3 in DNA: TGTGCCAGCAGCGGAAGCCCAGGGGGTTGGGAGACCCAGTACTTC.

The gene calls are TRBV2 and TRBJ2-7; 10 bases fit TRBD1. The CDR3 runs to 14 residues. Trimming took 8 bases from V and 5 from J; bases not matched to a gene: 9. Germline V gene sequence: CDR1 SNHLY, CDR2 FYNNEI. CDR3 nucleotide sequence: TGTGCCAGCCTCCTCGACAGGGGGCCAAACGAGCAGTACTTC. This gives the protein CASLLDRGPNEQYF.

The chain uses TRBV28 and TRBJ1-4; 7 bases are shared with TRBD1. Germline lookup yields CDR1 MDHEN and CDR2 SYDVKM. The CDR3 is 15 amino acids. The V gene end was trimmed by 5 bases and the J gene end by 7 bases; junction bases not matched to a gene: 10. Here the CDR3 DNA reads TGTGCCAGCAGTAGGGGACAGTCGGAAGCTGAAAAACTGTTTTTT. Encoded protein: CASSRGQSEAEKLFF.

CDR3 bases: TGTGCCAGCAGCAGTCGACAGGGGGTCTCGGCTGAAGCTTTCTTT. Residues: CASSSRQGVSAEAFF. The gene calls are TRBV9 and TRBJ1-1; 9 nucleotides match TRBD1. Germline CDR1 is SGDLS and CDR2 is YYNGEE. The ends lost 4 bases at V and 6 bases at J; junction bases unmatched: 10. The CDR3 is made up of 15 amino acids. Full variable domain (missing parts from reference TRBV9 and TRBJ1-1): DSGVTQTPKHLITATGQRVTLRCSPRSGDLSVYWYQQSLDQGLQFLIQYYNGEERAKGNILERFSAQQFPDLHSELNLSSLELGDSALYFCASSSRQGVSAEAFFGQGTRLTVV.

This clone was seen only once. The chain is built from TRBV9 and TRBJ2-3; perhaps TRBD1 as D (5 bases). This CDR3 has 16 residues. The V end was cut by 3 bases, the J end by 0 bases, with 14 bases between. Germline V CDR1 and CDR2: SGDLS, YYNGEE. This chain's CDR3 is CASSEGPVPSTDTQYF. DNA for the CDR3: TGTGCCAGCAGCGAGGGGCCGGTCCCTAGCACAGATACGCAGTATTTT. Looking up the rest from reference TRBV9 and TRBJ2-3 gives the full variable domain: DSGVTQTPKHLITATGQRVTLRCSPRSGDLSVYWYQQSLDQGLQFLIQYYNGEERAKGNILERFSAQQFPDLHSELNLSSLELGDSALYFCASSEGPVPSTDTQYFGPGTRLTVL.

V usage is TRBV18 and J usage is TRBJ1-2, with TRBD1 as a possible D gene (5 bases). The germline V gene encodes CDR1 KGHSH and CDR2 LQKENI. The CDR3 consists of 11 residues. V was shortened by 5 bases and J by 7 bases, with 8 bases between the two germline ends. CDR3 DNA: TGTGCCAGCTCAGGGGGTGCTGGCTACACCTTC. The encoded protein is CASSGGAGYTF.

The J gene is TRBJ1-6, the V gene TRBV6-5; D gene unclear. Trimming removed 6 bases from V and 7 bases from J, with 13 bases in between. The V gene's germline CDR1 is MNHEY and CDR2 SVGAGI. The CDR3 is made up of 14 amino acids. The CDR3 DNA reads TGTGCCAGCAGCGCTACCAGGAGGAATTCACCCCTCCACTTT. It encodes CASSATRRNSPLHF.

This rearrangement joins TRBV24-1 to TRBJ1-2; D gene uncertain. CDR1 and CDR2 from the germline V gene are KGHDR and SFDVKD. The ends were cut back, 2 bases at V and 2 bases at J, with 8 bases in the middle. The CDR3 is made up of 14 amino acids. The CDR3 protein is CATSDSSTNYGYTF. In nucleotides, the CDR3 is TGTGCCACCAGTGATTCTAGCACAAACTATGGCTACACCTTC.

This sequence joins TRBV7-2 and TRBJ2-3; D is ambiguous. Germline V lookup: CDR1 SGHTA, CDR2 FQGNSA. This CDR3 has 14 residues. V gave up 5 bases and J gave up 0 bases, with 9 bases separating them. Written as DNA, the CDR3 is TGTGCCAGCAGCCTCCAGAGCAGCACAGATACGCAGTATTTT. Translated, it gives CASSLQSSTDTQYF.

The V and J genes are TRBV6-4 and TRBJ2-2, with TRBD2 as a possible D gene (5 bases). The germline V gene has CDR1 MRHNA and CDR2 SNTAGT. The CDR3 loop spans 14 amino acids. V was trimmed by 5 bases and J by 2 bases, leaving 9 bases between them. As DNA, the CDR3 is TGTGCCAGCAGTTCCAGCGGCAACACCGGGGAGCTGTTTTTT. Protein sequence: CASSSSGNTGELFF.

The count of this clone is one. The gene calls are TRBV3-1 (or the pseudogene TRBV3-2) and TRBJ1-1; D remains ambiguous. This CDR3 region has 15 residues. With 1 base removed from V and 0 bases from J, the gap between germline ends came to 9 bases. The V gene's germline CDR1 is LGHDT and CDR2 YNNKEL (reference sequence). The CDR3 bases are TGTGCCAGCAGCCAAGCTGCCAGGCTGAACACTGAAGCTTTCTTT. Its translation: CASSQAARLNTEAFF.

This chain connects TRBV6-5 to TRBJ1-1, with D unresolved. The CDR3 length is 14 residues. CDR1 is MNHEY and CDR2 is SVGAGI in the germline V gene. Trimming shortened V by 4 bases and J by 1 base, and 10 bases separated the two germline ends. The CDR3 sequence is CASSFSVENTEAFF. CDR3 coding DNA: TGTGCCAGCAGTTTTAGCGTGGAGAACACTGAAGCTTTCTTT.

On this clone: The sample contains more than one DNA sequence encoding this CDR3. The V call is TRBV18, the J call TRBJ2-7, with 11 bases fitting TRBD1. From germline, CDR1 is KGHSH and CDR2 LQKENI. The CDR3 is 15 residues long. With V trimmed by 3 bases and J by 2 bases, 3 bases remained unmatched. CDR3 in DNA: TGTGCCAGCTCACCCGGACAGGGGGCGACCTACGAGCAGTACTTC. It codes for CASSPGQGATYEQYF.

The chain links TRBV2 to TRBJ2-7; 7 nucleotides align to TRBD2. This CDR3 is 15 amino acids long. Trimming removed 3 bases from V and 0 bases from J; junction bases left unmatched: 5. Per germline, CDR1 SNHLY and CDR2 FYNNEI. The CDR3 bases are TGTGCCAGCAGTGAGGGTCGGGGGGACTCCTACGAGCAGTACTTC. This gives the protein CASSEGRGDSYEQYF.

The rearrangement joins TRBV19 to TRBJ2-6; the D gene could be TRBD1 or TRBD2 (6 bases each). The V and J ends lost 7 bases and 1 base respectively, with 14 bases between them. The CDR3 sequence is 16 residues long. Germline V gene data show CDR1 as LNHDA and CDR2 as SQIVND (reference sequence). The CDR3 here is CASTPRGESGANVLTF. CDR3 nucleotide sequence: TGTGCCAGTACCCCAAGGGGGGAATCTGGGGCCAACGTCCTGACTTTC.

The chain combines TRBV4-3 with TRBJ1-3; a possible D gene is TRBD1 (6 bases). The germline V gene encodes CDR1 LGHNA and CDR2 YSLEER. This CDR3 spans 16 amino acids. V dropped 1 base and J dropped 2 bases, with 12 bases sitting between them. CDR3 bases: TGCGCCAGCAGCCAAGCGGGGGGGCGGACTGGAAACACCATATATTTT. It is translated as CASSQAGGRTGNTIYF.